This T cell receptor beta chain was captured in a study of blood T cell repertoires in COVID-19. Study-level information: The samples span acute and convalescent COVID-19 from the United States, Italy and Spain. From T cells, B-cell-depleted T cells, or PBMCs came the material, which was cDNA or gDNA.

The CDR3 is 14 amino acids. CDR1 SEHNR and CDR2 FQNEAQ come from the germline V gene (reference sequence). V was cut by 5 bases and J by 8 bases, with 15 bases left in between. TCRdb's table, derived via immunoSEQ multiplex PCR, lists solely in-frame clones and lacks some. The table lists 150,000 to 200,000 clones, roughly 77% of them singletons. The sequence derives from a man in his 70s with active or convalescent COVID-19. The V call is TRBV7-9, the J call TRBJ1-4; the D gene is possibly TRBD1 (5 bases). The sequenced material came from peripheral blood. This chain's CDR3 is CASSQGRGGEKLFF. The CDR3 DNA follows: TGTGCCAGCAGCCAGGGACGGGGAGGGGAAAAACTGTTTTTT.